Detailed here is one T cell receptor beta chain. Its antigen remains unidentified. No clone much larger than this one lies a single base away; base qualities are absent. The time point label here, explained by the study, means: baseline before first vaccination. Vaccinee samples came from UK trials COV001 and COV002, including a single-blind randomized controlled phase 2/3 trial of AZD1222 (ChAdOx1 nCoV-19) in healthy adults. For TCRbeta chain sequencing, PBMC samples were collected from trial participants at day 0 and at day 28 after the second dose. The source of the sample is a study of T cell responses to AZD1222 COVID-19 vaccine (dated by TCRdb to the early 2020s). In terms of the full investigation: AZD1222 recipients whose second dose came at about 4 weeks and those whose second dose came at about 12 weeks were combined into one group, since spike-specific TCR depth and breadth did not differ between the two schedules. Trial participants were enrolled by age into 18-55, 56-69 and 70-plus year subgroups, with roughly 160, 29 and 62 TCR-sequenced participants respectively. TCR sequencing covered 230 or so trial participants: 200 to 220 given two doses of AZD1222 and 26 given two doses of MenACWY control vaccine.

The CDR3 starts with the cysteine, ends with the phenylalanine, and has 17 residues. Only the CDR3 region is kept as DNA, spanning 51 bases read in frame from base 1. V loses 5 bases of germline sequence and J loses 0 bases, and the interval between the two ends is 17 bases. The germline V gene (reference sequence) provides CDR1 MNHNY and CDR2 SVGAGI. The CDR3 regions of human TCRbeta chains were analyzed by immunosequencing. As for how the authors treated the data: Repertoire TCRs were checked for matches against a reference library of SARS-CoV-2-specific TCRs that had been generated using the MIRA antigen-specificity platform. Breadth was defined as the fraction of unique TCRs that were SARS-CoV-2-associated, and depth was defined as the fraction of total T cells that were SARS-CoV-2-associated. Each spike-specific TCR was assigned to its reactive spike region and to a CD4 or CD8 class using the MIRA data. Log10-transformed breadth and depth values were compared by one-way ANOVA with Sidak's multiple comparisons tests. What TCRdb holds here is the immuneACCESS table cut down to in-frame rearrangements. Part of the clones is not present; checked against another copy, under half of the missing clones reflect an unresolved V gene, and the others are unexplained. V and J calls and clone size follow that table, whereas D and trimming were derived from the DNA. The sample table lists 100,000 to 150,000 clones, 90% of them with a count of one. The leading ten clones occupy less than 9% of the sample.

General findings and caveats noted by the study authors: Conclusions about previously exposed vaccinees are limited because only a handful of AZD1222 recipients were SARS-CoV-2 seropositive at baseline. Reportedly, close to half of the unique spike-specific TCRs recognized epitopes lying outside the regions that are mutated in the B.1.351 and B.1.1.7 variants. Participants were mostly white British, with more females than males. The authors suggested clonal diversity may have been underestimated. The whole spike protein was spanned by vaccine-associated CD4 TCRs, and dominant responses were seen in regions 160-218 and 743-854. In the small 56-69-year group, the increase in depth fell short of significance, most likely because of low power. After two AZD1222 doses, both the breadth and the depth of spike-specific TCRs were significantly higher than at day 0 and than in MenACWY recipients. Because no day 14 peak-response samples were available, the repertoires could be characterized only after the peak T cell response.

This receptor was identified in an adult in good health. This material consisted of peripheral blood, taken on day 0 of AZD1222 vaccination. The sequence is built from TRBV6-6 and TRBJ1-3; the D segment cannot be called with confidence. The CDR3 here reads CASSLSNEGPSGNTIYF. The bases read TGTGCCAGCAGTCTCTCCAACGAAGGGCCCTCTGGAAACACCATATATTTT.